This is a list of T cell receptor beta chains from one sample in a study of CD8 T cells in ankylosing spondylitis. TCRdb analysed the 5' RACE reads with MiXCR anew, one entry per CDR3 protein. The sample yields about 110,000 distinct CDR3 sequences, 24% seen once. Sequences were obtained from synovial fluid, either unsorted or a sorted T cell fraction (not recorded which). Receptors were obtained from a male donor with ankylosing spondylitis. CDR3s include the opening cysteine and the closing phenylalanine or tryptophan. The D gene is left open where the match is weak. Size is stated for part of the rows, as once, few or many counts, or as a class when the clone is expanded.

NA	TRBJ1-1	TRBV6-1	few	CASKRGMNTEAFF	TGTGCCAGCAAGCGGGGAATGAACACTGAAGCTTTCTTT
NA	TRBJ1-5	TRBV20-1	NA	CSATRDLNQPQHF	TGCAGTGCTACCCGCGACCTTAATCAGCCCCAGCATTTT
NA	TRBJ1-1	TRBV20-1	NA	CSTGFNTEAFF	TGCAGTACAGGGTTTAACACTGAAGCTTTCTTT
NA	TRBJ1-1	TRBV6-1	few	CAISTAGNTEAFF	TGTGCCATTTCGACCGCCGGCAACACTGAAGCTTTCTTT
NA	TRBJ2-7	TRBV27	many	CASSLSSGYIYEQYF	TGTGCCAGCAGTTTATCGAGCGGCTATATCTACGAGCAGTACTTC
TRBD2	TRBJ2-1	TRBV13	many	CASSPSGRSYNEQFF	TGTGCCAGCAGCCCTAGCGGGAGATCCTACAATGAGCAGTTCTTC
TRBD1	TRBJ2-1	TRBV7-2	NA	CASSFGQGRPPNEQFF	TGTGCCAGCAGCTTTGGACAGGGGAGGCCGCCGAATGAGCAGTTCTTC
NA	TRBJ2-2	TRBV10-1	NA	CASSETTFTGELFF	TGCGCCAGCAGTGAGACTACCTTCACCGGGGAGCTGTTTTTT
NA	TRBJ2-7	TRBV7-9	many	CASSLGPPSSYEQYF	TGTGCCAGCAGCTTGGGACCCCCGAGCTCCTACGAGCAGTACTTC
TRBD2	TRBJ2-5	TRBV29-1	many	CSVDGSGGETQYF	TGCAGCGTTGATGGTAGCGGGGGAGAGACCCAGTACTTC
TRBD1	TRBJ1-2	TRBV29-1	NA	CSARDRDNYGYTF	TGCAGCGCCAGGGACAGGGATAACTATGGCTACACCTTC
TRBD2	TRBJ2-1	TRBV12-3/TRBV12-4	many	CASSLTSGSYEQFF	TGTGCCAGCAGTTTAACTAGCGGGAGTTATGAGCAGTTCTTC
NA	TRBJ2-1	TRBV5-1	NA	CASSANTGTYDNEQFF	TGCGCCAGCAGCGCCAATACCGGGACATACGACAATGAGCAGTTCTTC
TRBD2	TRBJ2-2	TRBV6-5	few	CATGGDTGELFF	TGTGCCACGGGAGGGGACACCGGGGAGCTGTTTTTT
NA	TRBJ2-1	TRBV10-3	NA	CAISESLINEQFF	TGTGCCATCAGTGAGTCCCTAATCAATGAGCAGTTCTTC
NA	TRBJ2-1	TRBV7-7	many	CASSLVWNEQFF	TGTGCCAGCAGCTTAGTGTGGAATGAGCAGTTCTTC
NA	TRBJ2-1	TRBV12-3/TRBV12-4	NA	CASSLFLTYEQFF	TGTGCCAGCAGTTTATTTCTCACATATGAGCAGTTCTTC
TRBD1	TRBJ1-5	TRBV27	NA	CASGSGTGATSNQPQHF	TGTGCCAGCGGCTCCGGGACAGGGGCGACTAGCAATCAGCCCCAGCATTTT
TRBD2	TRBJ2-3	TRBV11-2	few	CASSWTSGRADTQYF	TGTGCCAGCAGCTGGACTAGCGGGAGGGCAGATACGCAGTATTTT
NA	TRBJ2-1	TRBV7-2	few	CASSGDRLSYNEQFF	TGTGCCAGCAGCGGCGACAGGTTGTCCTACAATGAGCAGTTCTTC
NA	TRBJ1-2	TRBV7-9	few	CASSLEQATSSYGYTF	TGTGCCAGCAGCTTAGAGCAGGCGACATCTAGCTATGGCTACACCTTC
TRBD1	TRBJ1-5	TRBV20-1	NA	CSARDSTGMSNQPQHF	TGCAGTGCTAGAGACTCGACAGGGATGAGCAATCAGCCCCAGCATTTT
TRBD2	TRBJ2-4	TRBV12-3/TRBV12-4	few	CASSWSVTSGSRYIQYF	TGTGCCAGCAGTTGGTCAGTGACTAGCGGGAGTCGATACATTCAGTACTTC
TRBD1	TRBJ1-1	TRBV11-3	few	CASSAGGAWGTEAFF	TGTGCCAGCAGCGCAGGGGGGGCGTGGGGCACTGAAGCTTTCTTT
NA	TRBJ1-1	TRBV2	few	CASSQSGRAAFF	TGTGCCAGCAGCCAAAGCGGTAGGGCAGCTTTCTTT
NA	TRBJ1-5	TRBV6-1	few	CASTSRGSNQPQHF	TGTGCCAGCACGAGCAGGGGAAGCAATCAGCCCCAGCATTTT
TRBD1	TRBJ1-3	TRBV29-1	NA	CRQGQAPGNTIYF	TGCAGACAGGGACAGGCACCTGGAAACACCATATATTTT
NA	TRBJ2-7	TRBV24-1	NA	CATSEQGEQYF	TGTGCCACCAGTGAGCAAGGCGAGCAGTACTTC